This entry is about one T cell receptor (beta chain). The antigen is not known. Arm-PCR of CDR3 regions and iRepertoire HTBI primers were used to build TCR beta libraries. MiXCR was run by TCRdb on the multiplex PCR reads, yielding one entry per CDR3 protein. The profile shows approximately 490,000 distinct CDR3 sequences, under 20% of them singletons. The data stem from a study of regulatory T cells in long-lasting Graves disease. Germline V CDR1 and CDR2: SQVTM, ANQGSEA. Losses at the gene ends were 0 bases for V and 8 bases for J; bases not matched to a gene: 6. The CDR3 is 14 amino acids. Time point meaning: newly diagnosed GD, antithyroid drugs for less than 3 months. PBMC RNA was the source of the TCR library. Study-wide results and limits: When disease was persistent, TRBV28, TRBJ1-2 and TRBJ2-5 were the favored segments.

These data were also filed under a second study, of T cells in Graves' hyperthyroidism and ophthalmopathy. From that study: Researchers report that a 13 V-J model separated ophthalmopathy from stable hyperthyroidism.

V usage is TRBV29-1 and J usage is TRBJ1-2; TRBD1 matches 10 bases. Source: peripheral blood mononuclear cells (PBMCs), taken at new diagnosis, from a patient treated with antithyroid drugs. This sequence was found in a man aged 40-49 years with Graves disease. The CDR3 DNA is TGCAGCGTTGAAGATCCGGACAGGGGGGACGGCTACACCTTC. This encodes CSVEDPDRGDGYTF.